This TCR beta chain was recorded in a study of CD8 T cells in ankylosing spondylitis. Study-wide results and caveats: Ankylosing spondylitis blood appeared to be characterized by a TCR beta motif of eight or nine highly homologous variants. In peripheral blood, disease-linked CD8+ clones occurred at relatively low frequencies. Prior literature has documented some motif variants in synovial fluid and blood from reactive arthritis.

MiXCR was run by TCRdb on the 5' RACE reads, yielding one entry per CDR3 protein. The sample has a few hundred thousand distinct CDR3 sequences, around 10% seen once. Regarding this clonotype: What it recognizes is unknown.

Specimen: blood, either unsorted or a sorted T cell fraction (not recorded which). The TCR sequence derives from a male donor with ankylosing spondylitis or in good health (not recorded which).

The CDR3 spells CASSQWDGGQETQYF. The CDR3 DNA is TGTGCCAGCAGCCAGTGGGACGGGGGGCAAGAGACCCAGTACTTC. The chain has TRBV4-2 and TRBJ2-5, with 7 bases that match TRBD2. The V gene's germline CDR1 is LGHNA and CDR2 YNFKEQ. The V gene end was trimmed by 3 bases and the J gene end by 2 bases; junction bases not matched to a gene: 6. This CDR3 comprises 15 residues.